The clone carrying this TCR beta chain has only a few counts. Its antigen remains unidentified. Primers included in the PCR were 60 Vbeta and 13 Jbeta primers. The repertoire was sequenced with immunoSEQ multiplex PCR; TCRdb's copy has only in-frame clones and lacks some. Of roughly 120,000 clones listed, 8% to 9.5% are singletons. These data are taken from a study of cytomegalovirus exposure and HLA in healthy donors. Study-wide results and caveats: Later analysis showed TCR association rates varying by HLA locus, highest for DRB1 and lowest for HLA-C. Other equally common chains were less clonally expanded than HLA-associated TCR beta chains, a later analysis showed. Most TCR sequences were seen very rarely across donors, but some public TCRs occurred in many.

The CDR3 has 16 amino acids. This TCR was sampled from a man aged 35 to 55 in good health and CMV-seronegative. V usage is TRBV1 and J usage is TRBJ2-1; TRBD2, as called in the table, went unchecked against the DNA. TRBV1 is marked as a pseudogene. The sample consisted of PBMCs. CDR3 amino acids: CTSSRFTSGDYNEQFF. The CDR3, as DNA: TGCACCAGCAGCCGATTCACTAGCGGGGACTACAATGAGCAGTTCTTC.